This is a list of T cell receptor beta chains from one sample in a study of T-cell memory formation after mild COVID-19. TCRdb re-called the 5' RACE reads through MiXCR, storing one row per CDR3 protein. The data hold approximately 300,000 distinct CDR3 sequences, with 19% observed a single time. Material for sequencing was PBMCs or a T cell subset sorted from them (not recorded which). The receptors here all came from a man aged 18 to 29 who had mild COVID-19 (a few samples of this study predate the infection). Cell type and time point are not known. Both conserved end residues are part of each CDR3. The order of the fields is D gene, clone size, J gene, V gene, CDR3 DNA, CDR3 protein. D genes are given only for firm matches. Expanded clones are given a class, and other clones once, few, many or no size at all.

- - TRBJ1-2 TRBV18 TGTGCCAGCTCGCCTAACGACGGGAACTATGGCTACACCTTC CASSPNDGNYGYTF
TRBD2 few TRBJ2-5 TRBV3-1 TGTGCCAGCAGCCAAGCCAGCGGGGGGACGGAGACCCAGTACTTC CASSQASGGTETQYF
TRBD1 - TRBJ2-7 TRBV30 TGTGCCTGGTACAACAGGGCAGGGGGTAGGTACGAGCAGTACTTC CAWYNRAGGRYEQYF
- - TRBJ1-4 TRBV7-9 TGTGCCAGCAGCTCATGGGGTAATGAAAAACTGTTTTTT CASSSWGNEKLFF
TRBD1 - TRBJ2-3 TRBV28 TGTGCCAGCAGTGCCCCAAATCTCAGGGGGACGCAGTATTTT CASSAPNLRGTQYF
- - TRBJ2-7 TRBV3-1 TGTGCCAGCAGCCCCACAGGTTTTCTCTACGAGCAGTACTTC CASSPTGFLYEQYF
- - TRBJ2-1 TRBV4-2 TGTGCCAGCAGCCAAGAGATCTACGGATACAATGAGCAGTTCTTC CASSQEIYGYNEQFF
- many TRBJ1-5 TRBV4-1 TGCGCCAGCAGCCAAGATCAGGGTAGCAATCAGCCCCAGCATTTT CASSQDQGSNQPQHF
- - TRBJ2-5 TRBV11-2 TGTGCCAGCAGCGCAGTCGGGTACCGTCCATCCCAAGAGACCCAGTACTTC CASSAVGYRPSQETQYF
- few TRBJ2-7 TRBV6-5 TGTGCCAGCAGTTCCTCGGGTCTTAGGGAGTACTTC CASSSSGLREYF
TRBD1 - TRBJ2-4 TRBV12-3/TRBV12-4 TGTGCCAGCAGTTCGACAGGGCCCCAAAACATTCAGTACTTC CASSSTGPQNIQYF
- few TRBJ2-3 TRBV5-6 TGTGCCAGCAGCCCTCTCTGGGGCCGGAGCACAGATACGCAGTATTTT CASSPLWGRSTDTQYF
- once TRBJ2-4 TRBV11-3 TGTGCCAGCAGCCGTACAGGGAACATTCAGTACTTC CASSRTGNIQYF
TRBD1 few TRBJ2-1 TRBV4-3 TGCGCCAGCAGCCACAGTTTCCGGGACAGGGATAGGTATGAGCAGTTCTTC CASSHSFRDRDRYEQFF
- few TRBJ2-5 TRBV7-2 TGTGCCAGCAGCTTCGGGGTGGTAGAGACCCAGTACTTC CASSFGVVETQYF
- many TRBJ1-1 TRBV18 TGTGCCAGCAGCCCTAGGACGGCGAACACTGAAGCTTTCTTT CASSPRTANTEAFF
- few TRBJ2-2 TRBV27 TGTGCCAGCAGAGCAGGGTGGGTCGGGGAGCTGTTTTTT CASRAGWVGELFF
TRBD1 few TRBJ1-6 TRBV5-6 TGTGCCAGCAGCTTGGATGAGGGGGCGGCTGCAGTTTCACCCCTCCACTTT CASSLDEGAAAVSPLHF
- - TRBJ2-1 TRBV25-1 TGTGCCAGCAGTCCCGGGACTTACAGACTTAATGAGCAGTTCTTC CASSPGTYRLNEQFF
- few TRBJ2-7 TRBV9 TGTGCCAGCAGCGTAGAGCCCTCCAGGGGATCCGAGCAGTACTTC CASSVEPSRGSEQYF
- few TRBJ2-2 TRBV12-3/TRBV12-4 TGTGCCAGCAGTTTCGGGCGGGGTCGAACCGGGGAGCTGTTTTTT CASSFGRGRTGELFF
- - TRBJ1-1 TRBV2 TGTGCCAGCAGTGGGAGGCTTACAAAAAGAATGAACACTGAAGCTTTCTTT CASSGRLTKRMNTEAFF
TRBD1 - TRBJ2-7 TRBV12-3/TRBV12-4 TGTGCCAGCAAACCACAGGGGACGGGCTACGAGCAGTACTTC CASKPQGTGYEQYF
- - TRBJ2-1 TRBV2 TGTGCCAGCGAACCCGTTTTCGACAATGAGCAGTTCTTC CASEPVFDNEQFF
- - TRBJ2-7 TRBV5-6 TGTGCCAGCAGCATTCGAGCCTACGAGCAGTACTTC CASSIRAYEQYF
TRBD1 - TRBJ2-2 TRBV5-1 TGCGCCAGCAGTCGACAGGGTCTGGACACCGGGGAGCTGTTTTTT CASSRQGLDTGELFF
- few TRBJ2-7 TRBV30 TGTGCCTCCTCTCGACAGGCGGGCTACGAGCAGTACTTC CASSRQAGYEQYF
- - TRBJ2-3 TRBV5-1 TGCGCCAGCAGCTCCGCCGGGACCCTCGCCACAGATACGCAGTATTTT CASSSAGTLATDTQYF
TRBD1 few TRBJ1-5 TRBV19 TGTGCCAGTAGTATGGGGAGAGGGGGCAGTCAGCCCCAGCATTTT CASSMGRGGSQPQHF
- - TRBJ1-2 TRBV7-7 TGTGCCAGCAGCCCCTGGACCGTAGGCTACACCTTC CASSPWTVGYTF
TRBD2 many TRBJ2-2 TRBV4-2 TGTGCCAGCAGCACCCCGGGACTAGCGGGGCCACTGAACACCGGGGAGCTGTTTTTT CASSTPGLAGPLNTGELFF
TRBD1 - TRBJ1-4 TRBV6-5 TGTGCCAGCAGTTACGGGACAGGGAGTAATGAAAAACTGTTTTTT CASSYGTGSNEKLFF
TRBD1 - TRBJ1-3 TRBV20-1 TGCAGTGCTAGACGGACCGGGACAGGGGGCTCTGGAAACACCATATATTTT CSARRTGTGGSGNTIYF
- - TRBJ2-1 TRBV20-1 TGCAGTGCTAGTGGGACTGCATACTACAATGAGCAGTTCTTC CSASGTAYYNEQFF
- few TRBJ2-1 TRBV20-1 TGCAGTGCTCCTCTCGGGGGCACGGGGAATGAGCAGTTCTTC CSAPLGGTGNEQFF
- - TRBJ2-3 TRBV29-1 TGCAGCGTTGAAAAAAGGCGGGGAGGCCGCCGCGCAGATACGCAGTATTTT CSVEKRRGGRRADTQYF
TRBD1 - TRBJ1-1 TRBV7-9 TGTGCCAGCAGCTACAGGGGAACTGAAGCTTTCTTT CASSYRGTEAFF
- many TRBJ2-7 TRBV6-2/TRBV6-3 TGTGCCAGCAGTACGCTCACAGGGTTCTACGAGCAGTACTTC CASSTLTGFYEQYF
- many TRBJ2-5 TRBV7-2 TGTGCCAGCAGCTCCTGGATGACTTCCCAAGAGACCCAGTACTTC CASSSWMTSQETQYF
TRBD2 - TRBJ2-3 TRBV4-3 TGCGCAGGGGAGCGGGGCCCAGATACGCAGTATTTT CAGERGPDTQYF
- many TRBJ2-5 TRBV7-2 TGTGCCAGCAGCTTACCGGGGGCCCAAGAGACCCAGTACTTC CASSLPGAQETQYF
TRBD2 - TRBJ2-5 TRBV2 TGTGCCAGCAGTCAGGTACTAGCGCAGGAGACCCAGTACTTC CASSQVLAQETQYF
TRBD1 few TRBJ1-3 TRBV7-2 TGTGCCAGCAGCACCCGGACAGGCAAACTGTCTGGAAACACCATATATTTT CASSTRTGKLSGNTIYF
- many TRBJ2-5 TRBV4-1 TGCGCCAGCAGCCGTCCAGGCCAAGAGACCCAGTACTTC CASSRPGQETQYF